The text below deals with one T cell receptor (beta chain). The sample comes from a study of shared clonotypes between healthy human individuals. Profiling relied on immunoSEQ multiplex PCR, and the TCRdb table lists in-frame clones only, not all of them. The sample has a few million clones, 93% seen once. In the naive CD8 group, cells lacked CD45RO and were positively selected for CCR7, so terminally differentiated effector memory CD45RA+ cells were left out. The germline V gene encodes CDR1 MNHEY and CDR2 SVGAGI. This CDR3 has 13 residues. Losses at the gene ends were 8 bases for V and 5 bases for J; bases not matched to a gene: 7.

The chain combines TRBV6-5 with TRBJ2-5; 8 bases match TRBD1. Sequencing input: naive CD8+ T cells from PBMCs. The receptor comes from a man younger than 35 in good health. Some clones in this sample may be carry-over from other donors' samples. CDR3 residues: CASGNRGTETQYF. The CDR3 DNA sequence: TGTGCCAGCGGAAACAGGGGGACGGAGACCCAGTACTTC.